This record covers a single T cell receptor beta chain. Its antigen is unidentified. This sample stems from a study of CD8+CD57+ T cells in acquired aplastic anemia. Looking at the study overall: Across the sorted CD4+ and CD8+ cells, DNA amounts averaged about 3.2 ug.

Genomic DNA acted as the template from which TCR beta VDJ combination and CDR3 sequence profiling were carried out. TCRdb redid the calling of the reads with MiXCR, one entry per CDR3 protein. The data hold around 42,000 distinct CDR3 sequences, with about 63% observed a single time. Patients sequenced had flow cytometry evidence of CD8+CD57+ cell expansion. All patients were therapy-naive when blood was sampled. This CDR3 is built from 14 residues. V was shortened by 0 bases and J by 4 bases, with 9 bases between the two germline ends. CDR1 is LNHNV and CDR2 is YYDKDF in the germline V gene (reference sequence). General observations from the study: Controls did not differ significantly from patients in CD8+ Simpson's diversity. A set of more than 25 CD8+ CDR3 sequences was shared between patients and controls, and these sequences appeared highly expressed in patients.

Sequenced material: sorted CD4+, CD8+, or CD8+CD57+ T cells (not recorded which) from PBMCs. This receptor was identified in a human donor with aplastic anemia. This sequence joins TRBV15 and TRBJ1-2; no clear D gene. CDR3 sequence: CATSRDRAVYGYTF. The CDR3 bases are TGTGCCACCAGCAGAGATCGGGCAGTCTATGGCTACACCTTC.